The 22 T cell receptor beta chains below come from one sample, sequenced in a study of post-analysis software for immune sequencing data. No antigen has been identified for these receptors. The study's findings and limits: Five TRBV segments, including TRBV5-6, TRBV5-1 and TRBV20-1, were more frequent in patients than controls.

Researchers reported that TCR beta cDNA libraries carried unique molecular identifiers. TCRdb re-derived calls from the PCR reads in MiXCR, one entry per CDR3 protein. The data hold about 540,000 distinct CDR3 sequences, with 34% observed a single time. The specimen was blood. The receptors shown here come from a girl aged 2-17 years with multiple sclerosis.

The chain employs TRBV6-5 and TRBJ1-4; possible D gene TRBD1, 5 bases. Trimming removed 2 bases from V and 1 base from J, with 8 bases in between. Per the germline V gene, CDR1 is MNHEY and CDR2 is SVGAGI. The CDR3 runs to 15 residues. CDR3 DNA sequence: TGTGCCAGCAGTTACGCGGGGGGAACTAATGAAAAACTGTTTTTT. It specifies CASSYAGGTNEKLFF.

In this sample, this clonotype turned up a few times. The rearrangement uses TRBV7-2 and TRBJ2-5; 14 positions agree with TRBD2. CDR1 and CDR2 (germline): SGHTA, FQGNSA. The CDR3 covers 17 residues. V lost 1 base and J lost 5; bases outside the gene matches: 6. This CDR3 reads CASSLDPGLAGAETQYF. In DNA form, the CDR3 reads TGTGCCAGCAGCTTAGACCCGGGACTAGCGGGGGCGGAGACCCAGTACTTC.

The chain employs TRBV5-1 and TRBJ2-1; the D gene could be TRBD1 or TRBD2 (6 bases each). With 2 bases removed from V and 8 bases from J, the gap between germline ends came to 20 bases. Germline CDR1 reads SGHRS; CDR2 reads YFSETQ. The CDR3 has 16 amino acids. The CDR3 reads CASSLILGGIMDEQFF. The DNA for the CDR3 is TGCGCCAGCAGCTTAATTCTCGGGGGCATAATGGATGAGCAGTTCTTC.

This clonotype was counted a few times. V is TRBV6-1 and J is TRBJ2-7, with a weak D call TRBD1 (5 bases). This CDR3 is built from 12 residues. CDR1 is MNHNS, CDR2 SASEGT, per germline. Deletions cut 5 bases from V and 6 bases from J, with 11 bases between. Here the CDR3 reads CASSHSGREQYF. As DNA, the CDR3 is TGTGCCAGCAGTCACTCAGGGCGCGAGCAGTACTTC.

This chain uses TRBV10-3 with TRBJ1-1, with 7 bases lining up with TRBD1. Losses at the gene ends were 0 bases for V and 2 bases for J; bases not matched to a gene: 9. In germline, CDR1 is ENHRY, CDR2 SYGVKD. This CDR3 has 17 amino acids. CDR3 in amino acids: CAISESTSGQTNTEAFF. CDR3 bases: TGTGCCATCAGTGAGTCGACGTCGGGACAGACAAACACTGAAGCTTTCTTT.

About this clonotype itself: This may be a read error: a much more frequent sequence differs by one nucleotide. J is TRBJ2-7 and V is TRBV10-3; 7 bases are a match to TRBD1. The CDR3 is made up of 15 amino acids. CDR1 ENHRY and CDR2 SYGVKD come from the germline V gene. V was clipped by 2 bases and J by 5 bases; unmatched bases: 9. This CDR3 is CAISEDHRGWDEQYF. The DNA for the CDR3 is TGTGCCATCAGTGAGGATCACAGGGGTTGGGACGAGCAGTACTTC.

The chain employs TRBV7-2 and TRBJ2-1; 9 bases line up with TRBD2. The CDR3 consists of 16 residues. Germline V CDR1 and CDR2: SGHTA, FQGNSA. J lost 2 bases, V lost 1 base, and 3 bases had no gene match. The chain's CDR3 is CASSLEGGGAYNEQFF. The DNA for the CDR3 is TGTGCCAGCAGCTTAGAGGGCGGGGGGGCCTACAATGAGCAGTTCTTC.

This clonotype was seen a handful of times. The rearrangement links TRBV20-1 to TRBJ2-1; 10 nucleotides line up with TRBD2. Losses at the gene ends were 5 bases for V and 3 bases for J; bases not matched to a gene: 7. The CDR3 has 15 residues. Germline CDR1 and CDR2: DFQATT and SNEGSKA (reference sequence). The CDR3 DNA sequence: TGCAGTGCTCTATTTAGCGGGGGGCTCTACAATGAGCAGTTCTTC. This sequence encodes CSALFSGGLYNEQFF.

The count of this clonotype is one. The chain employs TRBV11-2 and TRBJ2-7; D might be TRBD2 (6 bases). Germline-derived CDR1 and CDR2 are SGHAT and FQNNGV. With 1 base removed from V and 3 bases from J, the gap between germline ends came to 13 bases. The CDR3 has 15 residues. The CDR3 protein is CASSLVGREVYEQYF. The CDR3 coding sequence is TGTGCCAGCAGCTTAGTAGGCAGGGAGGTCTACGAGCAGTACTTC.

This clonotype was detected ten times or more. The chain recombines TRBV6-7 with TRBJ2-6, with D unresolved. TRBV6-7 is noted as an ORF with a role that remains uncertain. V lost 2 bases to trimming and J lost 4 bases, with 9 bases between them. CDR3 length: 15 residues. The CDR3, as DNA: TGTGCCAGCAGTTACGTCGGGTCCGGGGCCAACGTCCTGACTTTC. Protein product: CASSYVGSGANVLTF.

This chain uses TRBV20-1 with TRBJ2-3; TRBD2 aligns across 7 bases. With V trimmed by 6 bases and J by 1 base, 7 bases remained unmatched. The CDR3 extends over 14 amino acids. In germline, CDR1 is DFQATT, CDR2 SNEGSKA (reference sequence). In nucleotides, the CDR3 is TGCAGTGCAAAGACTAGCCCCCGCACAGATACGCAGTATTTT. Encoded protein: CSAKTSPRTDTQYF.

The chain is built from TRBV20-1 and TRBJ2-3, with a tentative D call TRBD2 (6 bases). Germline CDR1 and CDR2: DFQATT and SNEGSKA (reference sequence). The ends were cut back, 0 bases at V and 6 bases at J, with 19 bases in the middle. CDR3 length equals 16 residues. For the CDR3, the DNA is TGCAGTGCTAGAGACCTCCTGGGGGGAACCGGGGATACGCAGTATTTT. Protein product: CSARDLLGGTGDTQYF.

This chain links TRBV18 with TRBJ2-4; 8 bases are a match to TRBD2. The CDR3 consists of 16 residues. The germline V gene has CDR1 KGHSH and CDR2 LQKENI. V lost 2 bases to trimming and J lost 9 bases; unmatched junction nucleotides: 12. CDR3 loop: CASSPTGGLFGSIQYF. CDR3 in DNA: TGTGCCAGCTCACCAACGGGGGGGCTTTTTGGCAGCATTCAGTACTTC.

Only one count was recorded for this clonotype. The chain joins TRBV20-1 to TRBJ1-1; maybe TRBD1 (5 bases). CDR3 size: 12 residues. Looked up from germline, CDR1 is DFQATT and CDR2 is SNEGSKA (reference sequence). V dropped 6 bases and J dropped 4 bases, with 12 bases sitting between them. The CDR3 protein is CSAGGFSTEAFF. CDR3 bases: TGCAGTGCGGGGGGATTTAGCACTGAAGCTTTCTTT.

This clonotype occurred a few times. The V call is TRBV4-1, the J call TRBJ2-3; 9 nucleotides agree with TRBD1. Germline values: CDR1 MGHRA, CDR2 YSYEKL. Trimming took 3 bases from V and 0 from J; bases not matched to a gene: 4. The CDR3 is made up of 16 amino acids. CDR3 amino acids: CASSQWDRASTDTQYF. The CDR3 DNA reads TGCGCCAGCAGCCAGTGGGACAGGGCGAGCACAGATACGCAGTATTTT.

DNA for the CDR3: TGTGCCATCAGTGATGTGGACAGCCTGATTAGCAATCAGCCCCAGCATTTT. It is translated as CAISDVDSLISNQPQHF. This chain joins TRBV10-3 and TRBJ1-5; tentatively, D is TRBD1 (6 bases). Trimming pared 3 bases from V and 0 bases from J, leaving 15 bases between. Germline V gene data show CDR1 as ENHRY and CDR2 as SYGVKD. This CDR3 spans 17 amino acids.

To note about this clonotype: A much larger clonotype is one base distant, so this may be a read error. The J gene is TRBJ2-7, the V gene TRBV29-1, with 8 bases matching TRBD2. V lost 7 bases to trimming and J lost 3 bases; unmatched junction nucleotides: 5. Germline V CDR1 and CDR2: SQVTM, ANQGSEA. CDR3 length: 12 amino acids. The CDR3 nucleotides read TGCAGCGCCGACGGGGGGGACTACGAGCAGTACTTC. Translation: CSADGGDYEQYF.

In the case of this clonotype: A junction end diverges from the germline sequence, so it may reflect a read error. The chain employs TRBV7-3 and TRBJ2-5, with D perhaps matching TRBD2 (7 bases). This CDR3 is 15 amino acids long. CDR1 is SGHTA, CDR2 FQGTGA, per germline. CDR3 residues: CASSLYPGGQETQDF. The CDR3 DNA follows: TGTGCCAGCAGCTTATATCCCGGGGGGCAAGAGACCCAGGACTTC. Drawing the rest from reference TRBV7-3 and TRBJ2-5, the complete variable domain is GAGVSQTPSNKVTEKGKYVELRCDPISGHTALYWYRQSLGQGPEFLIYFQGTGAADDSGLPNDRFFAVRPEGSVSTLKIQRTERGDSAVYLCASSLYPGGQETQDFGPGTRLLVL.

The chain joins TRBV2 to TRBJ2-3; D unresolved. Germline V CDR1 and CDR2: SNHLY, FYNNEI. This CDR3 has 10 residues. V gave up 7 bases and J gave up 4 bases, with 3 bases separating them. The CDR3 sequence is CASNADTQYF. CDR3 in DNA: TGTGCCAGCAACGCAGATACGCAGTATTTT.

V and J are TRBV6-2 or TRBV6-3 and TRBJ1-2, with 8 bases identical to TRBD1. Germline values: CDR1 MNHEY, CDR2 SVGEGT. V was clipped by 6 bases and J by 4 bases; unmatched bases: 1. The CDR3 runs 12 residues. The CDR3 DNA reads as TGTGCCAGCAGGGGACAGGTCTATGGCTACACCTTC. The encoded protein is CASRGQVYGYTF.

This clonotype has just a few counts. The rearrangement links TRBV20-1 to TRBJ2-3, with 7 bases that match TRBD1. The CDR3 loop spans 12 amino acids. Germline values: CDR1 DFQATT, CDR2 SNEGSKA (reference sequence). V was pared by 7 bases and J by 1 base, with 2 bases of the junction left unmatched. CDR3 sequence (DNA): TGCAGTGGCACAGGGGGCACAGATACGCAGTATTTT. Translation: CSGTGGTDTQYF.

The genes are TRBV3-1 and TRBJ2-1; 9 nucleotides agree with TRBD2. V dropped 1 base and J dropped 9; count of bases not matched to a gene: 7. Germline CDR1 LGHDT, CDR2 YNNKEL (reference sequence). This CDR3 is 15 amino acids long. The CDR3 here is CASSQAKAGGFEQFF. The CDR3 DNA is TGTGCCAGCAGCCAAGCAAAAGCGGGGGGTTTTGAGCAGTTCTTC.